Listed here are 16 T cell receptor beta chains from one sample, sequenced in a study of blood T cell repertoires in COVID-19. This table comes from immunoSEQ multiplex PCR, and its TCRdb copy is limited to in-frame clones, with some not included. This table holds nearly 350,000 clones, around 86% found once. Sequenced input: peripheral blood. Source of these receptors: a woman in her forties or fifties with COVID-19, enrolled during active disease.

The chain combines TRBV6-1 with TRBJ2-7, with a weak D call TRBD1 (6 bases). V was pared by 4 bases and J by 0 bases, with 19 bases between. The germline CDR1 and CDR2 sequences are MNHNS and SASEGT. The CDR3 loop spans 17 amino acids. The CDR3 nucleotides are TGTGCCAGCAGTGTCCTTCCGGGACAAGGAACCTCCTACGAGCAGTACTTC. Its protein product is CASSVLPGQGTSYEQYF.

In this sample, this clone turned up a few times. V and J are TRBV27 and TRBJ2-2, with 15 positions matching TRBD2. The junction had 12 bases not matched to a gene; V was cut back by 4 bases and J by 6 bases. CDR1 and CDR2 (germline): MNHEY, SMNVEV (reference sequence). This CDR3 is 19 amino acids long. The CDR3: CASSSAGLAGGGASGELFF. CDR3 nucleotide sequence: TGTGCCAGCAGTTCAGCGGGACTAGCGGGAGGAGGGGCCTCCGGGGAGCTGTTTTTT.

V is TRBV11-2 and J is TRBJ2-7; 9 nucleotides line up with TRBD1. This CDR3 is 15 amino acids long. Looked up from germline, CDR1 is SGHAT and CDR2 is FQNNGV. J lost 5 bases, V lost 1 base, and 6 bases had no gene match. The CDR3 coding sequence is TGTGCCAGCAGCTTAGGGGGGACAGGGTCCCACGAGCAGTACTTC. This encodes CASSLGGTGSHEQYF.

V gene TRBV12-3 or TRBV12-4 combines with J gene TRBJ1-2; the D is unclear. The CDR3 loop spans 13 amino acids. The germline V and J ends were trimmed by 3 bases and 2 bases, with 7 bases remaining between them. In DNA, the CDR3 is TGTGCCAGCAGTTTTGGGCCGAACTATGGCTACACCTTC. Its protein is CASSFGPNYGYTF.

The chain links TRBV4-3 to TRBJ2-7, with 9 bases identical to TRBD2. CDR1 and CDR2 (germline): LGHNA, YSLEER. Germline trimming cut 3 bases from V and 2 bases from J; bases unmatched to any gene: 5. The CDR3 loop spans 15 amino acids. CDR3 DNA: TGCGCCAGCAGCCAGGGACTAGCAGGAACCTACGAGCAGTACTTC. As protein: CASSQGLAGTYEQYF.

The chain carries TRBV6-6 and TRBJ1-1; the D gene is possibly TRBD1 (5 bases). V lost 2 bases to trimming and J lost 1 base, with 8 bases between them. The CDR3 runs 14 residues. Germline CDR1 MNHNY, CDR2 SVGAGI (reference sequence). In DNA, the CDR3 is TGTGCCAGCAGTTACCGGGGGGGGAACACTGAAGCTTTCTTT. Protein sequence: CASSYRGGNTEAFF.

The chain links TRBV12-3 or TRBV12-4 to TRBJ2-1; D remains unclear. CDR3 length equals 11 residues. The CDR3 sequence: CASQRDNEQFF. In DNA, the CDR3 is TGTGCGTCGCAACGGGACAATGAGCAGTTCTTC.

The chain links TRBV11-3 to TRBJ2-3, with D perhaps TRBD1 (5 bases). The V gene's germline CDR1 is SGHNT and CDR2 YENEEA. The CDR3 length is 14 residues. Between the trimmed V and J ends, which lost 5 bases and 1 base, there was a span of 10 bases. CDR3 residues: CASSLGARTDTQYF. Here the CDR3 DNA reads TGTGCCAGCAGCCTAGGGGCCCGCACAGATACGCAGTATTTT.

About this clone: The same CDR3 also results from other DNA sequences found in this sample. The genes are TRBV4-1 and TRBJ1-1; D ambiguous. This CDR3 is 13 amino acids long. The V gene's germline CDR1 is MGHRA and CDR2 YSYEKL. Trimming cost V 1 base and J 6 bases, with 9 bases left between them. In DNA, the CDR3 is TGCGCCAGCAGCCAAGTTCGTGGCTCTGAAGCTTTCTTT. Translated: CASSQVRGSEAFF.

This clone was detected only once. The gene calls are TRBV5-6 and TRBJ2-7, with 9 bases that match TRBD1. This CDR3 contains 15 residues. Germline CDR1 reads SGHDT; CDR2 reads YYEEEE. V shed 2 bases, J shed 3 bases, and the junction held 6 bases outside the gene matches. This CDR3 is CASSFRPGQGYEQYF. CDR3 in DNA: TGTGCCAGCAGCTTTCGACCGGGACAGGGCTACGAGCAGTACTTC. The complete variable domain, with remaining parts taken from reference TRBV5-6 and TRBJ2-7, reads DAGVTQSPTHLIKTRGQQVTLRCSPKSGHDTVSWYQQALGQGPQFIFQYYEEEERQRGNFPDRFSGHQFPNYSSELNVNALLLGDSALYLCASSFRPGQGYEQYFGPGTRLTVT.

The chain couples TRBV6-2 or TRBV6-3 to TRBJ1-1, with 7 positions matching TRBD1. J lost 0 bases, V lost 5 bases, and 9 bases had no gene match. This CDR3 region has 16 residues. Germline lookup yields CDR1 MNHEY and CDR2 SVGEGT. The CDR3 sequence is CASSIRDSLLNTEAFF. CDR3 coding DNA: TGTGCCAGCAGTATCCGGGACAGTCTTCTGAACACTGAAGCTTTCTTT.

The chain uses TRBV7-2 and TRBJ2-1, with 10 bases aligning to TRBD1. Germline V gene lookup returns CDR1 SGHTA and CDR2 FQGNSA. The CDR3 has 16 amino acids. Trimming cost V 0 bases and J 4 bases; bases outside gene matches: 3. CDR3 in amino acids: CASSLAGQGLYNEQFF. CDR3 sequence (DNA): TGTGCCAGCAGCTTAGCGGGACAGGGGCTATACAATGAGCAGTTCTTC.

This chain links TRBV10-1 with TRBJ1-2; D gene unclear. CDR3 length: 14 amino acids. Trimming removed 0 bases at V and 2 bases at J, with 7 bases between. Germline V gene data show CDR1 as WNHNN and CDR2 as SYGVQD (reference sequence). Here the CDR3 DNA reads TGCGCCAGCAGTGAGTCGTCACAGAACTATGGCTACACCTTC. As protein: CASSESSQNYGYTF.

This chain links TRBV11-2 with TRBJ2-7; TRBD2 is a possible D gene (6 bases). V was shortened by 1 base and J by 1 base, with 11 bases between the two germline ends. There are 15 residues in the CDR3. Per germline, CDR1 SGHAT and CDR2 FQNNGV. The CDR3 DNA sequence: TGTGCCAGCAGCTTAGTCGGGGACTCTTCCTACGAGCAGTACTTC. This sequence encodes CASSLVGDSSYEQYF.

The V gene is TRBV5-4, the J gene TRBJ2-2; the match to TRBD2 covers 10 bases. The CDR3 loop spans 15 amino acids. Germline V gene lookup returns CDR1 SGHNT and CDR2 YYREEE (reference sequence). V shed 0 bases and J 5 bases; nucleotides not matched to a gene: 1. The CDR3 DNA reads TGTGCCAGCAGCTTGGAGACTAGCGGGACCGGGGAGCTGTTTTTT. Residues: CASSLETSGTGELFF.

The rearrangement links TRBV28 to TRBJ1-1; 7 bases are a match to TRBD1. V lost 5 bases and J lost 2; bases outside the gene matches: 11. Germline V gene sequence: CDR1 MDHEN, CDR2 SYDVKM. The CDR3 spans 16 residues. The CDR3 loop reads CASSPIYRGDNTEAFF. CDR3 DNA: TGTGCCAGCAGTCCCATTTACAGGGGCGATAACACTGAAGCTTTCTTT.